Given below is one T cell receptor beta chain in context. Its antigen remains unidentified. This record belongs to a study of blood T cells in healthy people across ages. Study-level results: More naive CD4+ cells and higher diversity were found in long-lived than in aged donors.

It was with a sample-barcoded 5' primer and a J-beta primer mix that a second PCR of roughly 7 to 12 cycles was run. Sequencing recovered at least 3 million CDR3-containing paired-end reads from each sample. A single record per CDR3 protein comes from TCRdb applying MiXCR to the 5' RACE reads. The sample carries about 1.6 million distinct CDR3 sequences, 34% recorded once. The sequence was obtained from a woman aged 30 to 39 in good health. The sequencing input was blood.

Here the CDR3 DNA reads TGTGCTAGTGGTTTTCCCGGGACACAGACAGGCTCTGGGGCCAACGTCCTGACTTTC. This sequence encodes CASGFPGTQTGSGANVLTF. The chain uses TRBV12-5 and TRBJ2-6; possible D gene TRBD1, 6 bases. CDR3 size: 19 residues. Germline V gene lookup returns CDR1 LGHNT and CDR2 FRNRAP. Trimming removed 3 bases from V and 0 bases from J, with 18 bases in between.